Presented here are 22 T cell receptor beta chains from one specimen sequenced in a study of blood T cell repertoires in COVID-19. Sequencing used immunoSEQ multiplex PCR; TCRdb keeps in-frame clones, though not all of them. The sample contains about 330,000 clones, around 90% of which appear only once. The sample comprised peripheral blood. The receptor set was obtained from a man aged 25-45 years with COVID-19, enrolled during active disease.

This chain joins TRBV9 and TRBJ1-2; possibly TRBD1 for D (6 bases). Germline V gene data show CDR1 as SGDLS and CDR2 as YYNGEE. This CDR3 spans 15 amino acids. V was trimmed by 0 bases and J by 1 base, leaving 10 bases between them. The CDR3 loop reads CASSVGPGVNYGYTF. The CDR3 DNA sequence: TGTGCCAGCAGCGTAGGTCCAGGGGTTAACTATGGCTACACCTTC.

This clone appeared many times. V is TRBV5-4 and J is TRBJ1-3; D remains ambiguous. The CDR3 consists of 15 residues. Trimming took off 0 bases at V and 0 bases at J, with 7 bases between the two ends. CDR1 and CDR2 (germline): SGHNT, YYREEE (reference sequence). CDR3: CASSLDSNSGNTIYF. Written as DNA, the CDR3 is TGTGCCAGCAGCTTGGACAGCAACTCTGGAAACACCATATATTTT. The full variable domain, in which reference TRBV5-4 and TRBJ1-3 provide the parts outside the CDR3, is ETGVTQSPTHLIKTRGQQVTLRCSSQSGHNTVSWYQQALGQGPQFIFQYYREEENGRGNFPPRFSGLQFPNYSSELNVNALELDDSALYLCASSLDSNSGNTIYFGEGSWLTVV.

The chain recombines TRBV15 with TRBJ1-3, with a weak D call TRBD1 (5 bases). Germline V gives CDR1 LNHNV, CDR2 YYDKDF (reference sequence). V gave up 2 bases and J gave up 8 bases, with 16 bases separating them. The CDR3 runs to 15 residues. The CDR3 nucleotides are TGTGCCACCAGCAGACAACCTGGGGGGACGGACACCATATATTTT. Its translation is CATSRQPGGTDTIYF.

The chain is built from TRBV5-4 and TRBJ2-7; 12 bases align to TRBD1. V trimming: 3 bases; J trimming: 5 bases; junction bases outside the gene matches: 3. Germline V gives CDR1 SGHNT, CDR2 YYREEE (reference sequence). The length of the CDR3 is 14 residues. CDR3 amino acids: CASSWGTGGNEQYF. The CDR3 bases are TGTGCCAGCAGCTGGGGGACAGGGGGCAACGAGCAGTACTTC.

The chain has TRBV19 and TRBJ2-5; 7 bases map to TRBD2. Per germline, CDR1 LNHDA and CDR2 SQIVND (reference sequence). J lost 3 bases, V lost 9 bases, and 13 bases had no gene match. The CDR3 consists of 15 residues. Here the CDR3 DNA reads TGTGCCAGCCTGGATAGGGCTAGCGGCGAAGAGACCCAGTACTTC. This encodes CASLDRASGEETQYF.

The rearrangement links TRBV3-1 (or the pseudogene TRBV3-2) to TRBJ1-6; TRBD1 matches at 8 bases. J gave up 9 bases and V 4 bases, and 8 bases lay outside the gene matches. Germline CDR1 reads LGHDT; CDR2 reads YNNKEL (reference sequence). The CDR3 runs to 15 residues. The CDR3 region is CASSLQGDRGSPLHF. The CDR3 bases are TGTGCCAGCAGCCTACAGGGGGATCGGGGTTCACCCCTCCACTTT.

This chain joins TRBV9 and TRBJ1-2; D not resolved. The germline V and J ends were trimmed by 1 base and 7 bases, with 8 bases remaining between them. Per the germline V gene, CDR1 is SGDLS and CDR2 is YYNGEE. CDR3 size: 12 residues. The CDR3 loop is CASSVSGGGYTF. In DNA form, the CDR3 reads TGTGCCAGCAGCGTATCAGGAGGTGGCTACACCTTC.

The V and J genes are TRBV29-1 and TRBJ1-1, with 9 bases aligning to TRBD1. The CDR3 totals 13 residues. Germline V CDR1 and CDR2: SQVTM, ANQGSEA. The J segment lost 1 base and the V segment lost 7 bases, leaving 4 bases of the junction unmatched. The CDR3 nucleotides are TGCAGCGCCCGGGACAGGGAGAACACTGAAGCTTTCTTT. Its translation is CSARDRENTEAFF.

The rearrangement uses TRBV5-4 and TRBJ2-3, with a tentative D call TRBD1 (7 bases). The germline V gene has CDR1 SGHNT and CDR2 YYREEE (reference sequence). The CDR3 has 16 amino acids. V gave up 0 bases and J gave up 2 bases, with 13 bases separating them. In DNA form, the CDR3 reads TGTGCCAGCAGCTTGGATGGAGGGGGCTCCACAGATACGCAGTATTTT. Its translation: CASSLDGGGSTDTQYF.

This chain uses TRBV4-2 with TRBJ1-5; 9 bases fit TRBD1. Germline assignment: CDR1 LGHNA and CDR2 YNFKEQ. This CDR3 has 15 amino acids. The junction had 6 bases not matched to a gene; V was cut back by 4 bases and J by 5 bases. For the CDR3, the DNA is TGTGCCAGCAGCCTACGGGACAGGGAGGATCAGCCCCAGCATTTT. It encodes CASSLRDREDQPQHF.

The chain carries TRBV27 and TRBJ2-1; 7 bases are shared with TRBD2. The CDR3 contains 17 residues. J lost 5 bases, V lost 1 base, and 11 bases had no gene match. Germline V CDR1 and CDR2: MNHEY, SMNVEV (reference sequence). The CDR3 loop reads CASSLYPGPSGDNEQFF. In DNA, the CDR3 is TGTGCCAGCAGTTTATACCCGGGGCCTAGCGGAGACAATGAGCAGTTCTTC.

This clone was recorded only once. CDR3 DNA: TGTGCCAGCAGTCCCTTAAGCGGCGAGCAGTTCTTC. Protein sequence: CASSPLSGEQFF. The chain carries TRBV7-9 and TRBJ2-1; weak D call: TRBD2 (5 bases). The CDR3 loop spans 12 amino acids. Germline CDR1 is SEHNR and CDR2 is FQNEAQ (reference sequence). Trimming took 6 bases from V and 10 from J, leaving 13 bases between them.

The rearrangement joins TRBV9 to TRBJ1-2, with 7 bases identical to TRBD1. This CDR3 is 17 amino acids long. CDR1 and CDR2 from the germline V gene are SGDLS and YYNGEE. Trimming took 4 bases from V and 6 from J; bases not matched to a gene: 18. This CDR3 is CASSTRTPTGSGDGYTF. The CDR3 DNA is TGTGCCAGCAGCACCCGGACTCCGACAGGGAGCGGAGATGGCTACACCTTC.

The chain recombines TRBV7-9 with TRBJ2-7; tentative D call: TRBD2 (6 bases). Germline lookup yields CDR1 SEHNR and CDR2 FQNEAQ (reference sequence). The CDR3 contains 14 residues. V lost 3 bases and J 5 bases, leaving 14 bases between the germline ends. The CDR3 DNA sequence: TGTGCCAGCAGCTTGTTCGGGACTGCTGACGAGCAGTACTTC. This translates into CASSLFGTADEQYF.

The chain uses TRBV19 and TRBJ1-1; unclear D gene. Germline loops: CDR1 LNHDA, CDR2 SQIVND (reference sequence). The CDR3 contains 13 residues. Trimming stripped 5 bases from V and 2 bases from J, with 9 bases between. In nucleotides, the CDR3 is TGTGCCAGTAGTCCTCGACATAACACTGAAGCTTTCTTT. Translation gives CASSPRHNTEAFF.

J is TRBJ1-2 and V is TRBV12-3 or TRBV12-4; TRBD1 agrees at 8 bases. This CDR3 spans 12 amino acids. V lost 7 bases, J lost 8 bases, and 6 bases stayed unmatched. CDR3 sequence: CASNQGAEGYTF. In DNA form, the CDR3 reads TGTGCCAGCAACCAGGGGGCAGAAGGCTACACCTTC.

This sequence joins TRBV19 and TRBJ2-6; 9 nucleotides match TRBD1. Trimming cost V 7 bases and J 1 base; bases outside gene matches: 14. This CDR3 has 19 residues. Germline values: CDR1 LNHDA, CDR2 SQIVND (reference sequence). The CDR3, as DNA: TGTGCCAGTACCACGTGGAGGGACAGGGTCTTTTCTGGGGCCAACGTCCTGACTTTC. This gives the protein CASTTWRDRVFSGANVLTF.

The chain is built from TRBV5-4 and TRBJ1-5; possible D gene TRBD1, 5 bases. The length of the CDR3 is 15 residues. CDR1 is SGHNT and CDR2 is YYREEE in the germline V gene (reference sequence). V lost 4 bases and J lost 2, with 13 bases in between. CDR3 residues: CASSPELGGNQPQHF. The CDR3 nucleotides read TGTGCCAGCAGCCCGGAGTTAGGGGGCAATCAGCCCCAGCATTTT.

The V call is TRBV5-6, the J call TRBJ2-1, with D maybe TRBD1 (5 bases). V lost 0 bases and J 6 bases, leaving 7 bases between the germline ends. The germline gives CDR1 SGHDT, CDR2 YYEEEE. The CDR3 contains 13 residues. CDR3 DNA sequence: TGTGCCAGCAGCTTGGGACAGTCCAATGAGCAGTTCTTC. It is translated as CASSLGQSNEQFF.

The rearrangement joins TRBV6-1 to TRBJ1-2, with D tentatively TRBD1 (5 bases). The CDR3 sequence is 14 residues long. CDR1 and CDR2 from the germline V gene are MNHNS and SASEGT. Trimming left V 0 bases short and J 2 bases short, with 7 bases between. Here the CDR3 DNA reads TGTGCCAGCAGTGAAGCGCCAGGGAACTATGGCTACACCTTC. It codes for CASSEAPGNYGYTF.

This chain uses TRBV19 with TRBJ2-7; D might be TRBD2 (6 bases). The CDR3 loop spans 12 amino acids. Germline CDR1 is LNHDA and CDR2 is SQIVND (reference sequence). V gave up 6 bases and J gave up 3 bases, with 9 bases separating them. CDR3 loop: CASRSGLYEQYF. The CDR3 bases are TGTGCCAGTAGATCGGGACTCTACGAGCAGTACTTC. The complete variable domain, with remaining parts taken from reference TRBV19 and TRBJ2-7, reads DGGITQSPKYLFRKEGQNVTLSCEQNLNHDAMYWYRQDPGQGLRLIYYSQIVNDFQKGDIAEGYSVSREKKESFPLTVTSAQKNPTAFYLCASRSGLYEQYFGPGTRLTVT.

The CDR3 bases are TGTGCCAGCAGCTTCGGGAATTCACCCCTCCACTTT. This translates into CASSFGNSPLHF. The chain is built from TRBV5-5 and TRBJ1-6; no firm D call. The V and J ends lost 2 bases and 7 bases respectively, with 4 bases between them. The CDR3 consists of 12 residues. Germline V gene data show CDR1 as SGHKS and CDR2 as YYEKEE (reference sequence).